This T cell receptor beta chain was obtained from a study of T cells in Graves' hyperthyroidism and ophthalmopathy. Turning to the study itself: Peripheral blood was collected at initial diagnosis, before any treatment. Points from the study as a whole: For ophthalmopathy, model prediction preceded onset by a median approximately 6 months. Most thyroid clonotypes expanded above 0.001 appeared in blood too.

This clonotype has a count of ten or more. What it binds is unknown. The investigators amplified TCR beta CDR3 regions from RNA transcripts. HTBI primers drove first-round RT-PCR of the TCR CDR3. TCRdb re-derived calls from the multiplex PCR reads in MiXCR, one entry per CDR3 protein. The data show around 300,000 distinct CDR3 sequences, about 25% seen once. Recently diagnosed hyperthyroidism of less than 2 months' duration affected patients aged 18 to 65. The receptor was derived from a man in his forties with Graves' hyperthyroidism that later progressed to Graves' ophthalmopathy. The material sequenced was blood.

The CDR3 region has the DNA TGCAGCGTTACCAGGGGGGAGACCCAGTACTTC. It is translated as CSVTRGETQYF. The rearrangement uses TRBV29-1 and TRBJ2-5; 7 positions agree with TRBD1. The length of the CDR3 is 11 residues. The ends lost 5 bases at V and 5 bases at J; junction bases unmatched: 2. Germline assignment: CDR1 SQVTM and CDR2 ANQGSEA.